The clone carrying this T cell receptor (beta chain) was seen ten or more times. The record originates from a study of read filtering for tumor transcriptome and immune sequencing. Study context: Eight or nine patients were R-ISS I, 16 were R-ISS II, more than five were R-ISS III.

Sampling of bone marrow took place during active disease in every patient. This library used about 360 ng RNA and molecular barcoded adaptors spanning alpha/delta and beta/gamma chains. TCRdb reanalysed the reads using MiXCR and keeps one entry per CDR3 protein. The table includes tens of thousands of distinct CDR3 sequences, about 22% detected once. The TCR sequence derives from a donor over 35 with multiple myeloma. Input material: a population of CD138-negative cells sorted from bone marrow.

The CDR3 here is CASSFSYEGQREETQYF. CDR3 nucleotides: TGCGCCAGCAGCTTTAGTTACGAGGGACAGAGGGAAGAGACCCAGTACTTC. J is TRBJ2-5 and V is TRBV5-1; 7 nucleotides match TRBD1. The CDR3 runs to 17 residues. Germline V gives CDR1 SGHRS, CDR2 YFSETQ. V shed 2 bases, J shed 3 bases, and the junction held 13 bases outside the gene matches.